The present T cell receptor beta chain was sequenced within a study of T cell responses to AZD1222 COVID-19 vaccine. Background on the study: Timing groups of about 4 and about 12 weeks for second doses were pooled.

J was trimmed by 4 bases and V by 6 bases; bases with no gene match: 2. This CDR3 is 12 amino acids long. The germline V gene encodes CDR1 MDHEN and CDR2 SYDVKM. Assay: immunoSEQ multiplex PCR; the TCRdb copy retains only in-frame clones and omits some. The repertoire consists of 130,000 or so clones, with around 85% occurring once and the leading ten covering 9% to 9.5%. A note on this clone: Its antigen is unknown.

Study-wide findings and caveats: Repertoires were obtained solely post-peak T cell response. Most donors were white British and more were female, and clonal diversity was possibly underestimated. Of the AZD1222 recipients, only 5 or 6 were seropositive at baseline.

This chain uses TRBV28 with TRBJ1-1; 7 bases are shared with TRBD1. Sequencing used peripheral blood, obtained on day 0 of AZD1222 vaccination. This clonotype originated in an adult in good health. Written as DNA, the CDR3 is TGTGCCAGCAGAAGGGACAGCACTGAAGCTTTCTTT. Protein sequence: CASRRDSTEAFF.